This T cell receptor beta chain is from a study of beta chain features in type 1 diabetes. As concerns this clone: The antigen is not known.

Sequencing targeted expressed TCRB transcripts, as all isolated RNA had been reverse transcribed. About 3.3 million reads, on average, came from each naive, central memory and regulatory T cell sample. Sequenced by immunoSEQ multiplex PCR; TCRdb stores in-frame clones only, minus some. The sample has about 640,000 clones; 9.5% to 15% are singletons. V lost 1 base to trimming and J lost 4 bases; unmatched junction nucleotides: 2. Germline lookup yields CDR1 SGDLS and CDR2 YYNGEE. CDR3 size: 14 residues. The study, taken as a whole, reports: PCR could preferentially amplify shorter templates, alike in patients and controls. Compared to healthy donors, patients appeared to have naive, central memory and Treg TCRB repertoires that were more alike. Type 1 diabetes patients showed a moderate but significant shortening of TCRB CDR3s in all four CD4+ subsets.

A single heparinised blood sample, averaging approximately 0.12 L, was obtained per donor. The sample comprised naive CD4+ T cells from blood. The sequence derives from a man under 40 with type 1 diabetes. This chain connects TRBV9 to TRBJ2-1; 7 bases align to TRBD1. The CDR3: CASSVPGQYNEQFF. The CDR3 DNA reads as TGTGCCAGCAGCGTACCGGGACAGTACAATGAGCAGTTCTTC.